The clone carrying this T cell receptor beta chain was seen more than once but under ten times. The antigen is unknown. This record belongs to a study of blood T cells in healthy people across ages. Study results and limitations: Researchers report that TCR beta diversity correlated strongly with naive T cell percentage. Long-lived donors had more naive CD4+ cells and higher diversity than aged donors.

The CDR3 runs 16 residues. The germline V gene has CDR1 ENHRY and CDR2 SYGVKD. Germline trimming cut 8 bases from V and 1 base from J; bases unmatched to any gene: 8. For the second PCR, which ran for roughly 7 to 11 cycles, a sample-barcoded 5' primer and a J-beta primer mix were used. TCRdb reprocessed the 5' RACE reads via MiXCR and lists one record per CDR3 protein. The table lists fewer than 1,200,000 distinct CDR3 sequences, roughly a quarter of them singletons. These data also featured in a second study, about T cells of mothers and their children.

Sequenced input: blood. The chain employs TRBV10-3 and TRBJ2-5; 12 bases agree with TRBD2. The receptor was isolated from a girl aged 2-10 years in good health. CDR3 sequence reads: CAIGLAGGRGQETQYF. DNA of the CDR3: TGTGCCATCGGCCTAGCGGGGGGGCGCGGCCAAGAGACCCAGTACTTC.